Listed below are T cell receptor beta chains from one sample, sequenced in a study of blood T cell repertoires in COVID-19. Here immunoSEQ multiplex PCR was the method, and the copy in TCRdb shows in-frame clones only, minus some. The sample comprises roughly 200,000 clones, approximately 90% of which are singletons, and around 17% rests with the top ten. Material: peripheral blood. The receptors shown here come from a man aged 45-65 years with COVID-19, enrolled during active disease. Both conserved end residues are part of each CDR3. A D gene is named only where the DNA matches it firmly. Some rows have no size entry. The others give once, few or many, or a class for an expanded clone.

v_call: TRBV4-3; d_call: NA; clone_size: NA; j_call: TRBJ1-4; cdr3_nt: TGCGCCAGCAGCTCCTCTGGAGGGGCGGGTGAAAAACTGTTTTTT; cdr3_aa: CASSSSGGAGEKLFF
v_call: TRBV6-4; d_call: TRBD1; clone_size: few; j_call: TRBJ1-5; cdr3_nt: TGTGCCAGCAGTGAACGGGACAGGGGCTTTGAGCCCCAGCATTTT; cdr3_aa: CASSERDRGFEPQHF
v_call: TRBV6-2/TRBV6-3; d_call: TRBD2; clone_size: NA; j_call: TRBJ2-7; cdr3_nt: TGTGCCAGCAGACCTGTAGCGGGAGGATACGAGCAGTACTTC; cdr3_aa: CASRPVAGGYEQYF
v_call: TRBV10-2; d_call: NA; clone_size: once; j_call: TRBJ1-4; cdr3_nt: TGCGCCAGCAGCGAGCAGGGTGCAACTAATGAAAAACTGTTTTTT; cdr3_aa: CASSEQGATNEKLFF
v_call: TRBV29-1; d_call: TRBD2; clone_size: NA; j_call: TRBJ2-2; cdr3_nt: TGCAGCGTCCTGGCGGGGGGGGAAGCGAACACCGGGGAGCTGTTTTTT; cdr3_aa: CSVLAGGEANTGELFF
v_call: TRBV19; d_call: TRBD1; clone_size: NA; j_call: TRBJ2-2; cdr3_nt: TGTGCCAGTAGGACAGGGACCGGGGAGCTGTTTTTT; cdr3_aa: CASRTGTGELFF
v_call: TRBV5-4; d_call: TRBD1; clone_size: NA; j_call: TRBJ1-2; cdr3_nt: TGTGCCAGTCTCCGGGACAGGGCTAACTATGGCTACACCTTC; cdr3_aa: CASLRDRANYGYTF
v_call: TRBV19; d_call: TRBD2; clone_size: NA; j_call: TRBJ2-3; cdr3_nt: TGTGCCAGTACTAGCGGGGACACAGATACGCAGTATTTT; cdr3_aa: CASTSGDTDTQYF
v_call: TRBV24-1; d_call: TRBD2; clone_size: NA; j_call: TRBJ2-3; cdr3_nt: TGTGCCACCAGTGATTTTGGGACTAGCGGGGGGGCCAAGAATACGCAGTATTTT; cdr3_aa: CATSDFGTSGGAKNTQYF
v_call: TRBV3-1/TRBV3-2; d_call: NA; clone_size: few; j_call: TRBJ2-7; cdr3_nt: TGTGCCAGCAGCCAGAGTCCAGGGATGAGAACGAGCTCCTACGAGCAGTACTTC; cdr3_aa: CASSQSPGMRTSSYEQYF
v_call: TRBV27; d_call: NA; clone_size: NA; j_call: TRBJ2-7; cdr3_nt: TGTGCCAGCAGTATAGGAAGCCCCAGACACAGTGTTTTCGAGCAGTACTTC; cdr3_aa: CASSIGSPRHSVFEQYF
v_call: TRBV7-9; d_call: NA; clone_size: NA; j_call: TRBJ2-3; cdr3_nt: TGTGCCAGCAGCCCGACAGCCCCTCGGGCAGATACGCAGTATTTT; cdr3_aa: CASSPTAPRADTQYF
v_call: TRBV28; d_call: NA; clone_size: NA; j_call: TRBJ2-2; cdr3_nt: TGTGCCAGCACCGTGGGAGGAGGGAACACCGGGGAGCTGTTTTTT; cdr3_aa: CASTVGGGNTGELFF
v_call: TRBV9; d_call: TRBD2; clone_size: NA; j_call: TRBJ2-7; cdr3_nt: TGTGCCAGCAGCGTAGCAGCTAGCGGGGGGTACGAGCAGTACTTC; cdr3_aa: CASSVAASGGYEQYF
v_call: TRBV12-3/TRBV12-4; d_call: NA; clone_size: few; j_call: TRBJ1-1; cdr3_nt: TGTGCCAGCAAGTTTCGGGGGACTGAAGCTTTCTTT; cdr3_aa: CASKFRGTEAFF
v_call: TRBV19; d_call: NA; clone_size: NA; j_call: TRBJ2-5; cdr3_nt: TGTGCCAGTAGTATCGGTCAGGGCCTAGAGACCCAGTACTTC; cdr3_aa: CASSIGQGLETQYF
v_call: TRBV2; d_call: TRBD2; clone_size: once; j_call: TRBJ2-1; cdr3_nt: TGTGCCAGCAGTGAAGGACTAGCGGGGTACAATGAGCAGTTCTTC; cdr3_aa: CASSEGLAGYNEQFF
v_call: TRBV3-1/TRBV3-2; d_call: NA; clone_size: NA; j_call: TRBJ2-5; cdr3_nt: TGTGCCAGCAGCCTTTGGGCCAGCCAACCCCAAGAGACCCAGTACTTC; cdr3_aa: CASSLWASQPQETQYF
v_call: TRBV30; d_call: NA; clone_size: NA; j_call: TRBJ2-3; cdr3_nt: TGTGCCTGGAGCGCCCTAAGCACAGATACGCAGTATTTT; cdr3_aa: CAWSALSTDTQYF
v_call: TRBV5-1; d_call: NA; clone_size: NA; j_call: TRBJ1-1; cdr3_nt: TGCGCCAGCAGCTTGGGGCAGGCCTTTGAAGCTTTCTTT; cdr3_aa: CASSLGQAFEAFF
v_call: TRBV19; d_call: NA; clone_size: NA; j_call: TRBJ2-3; cdr3_nt: TGTGCCAGTAGTATGGGGCTGGCGGGGGCCACAGATACGCAGTATTTT; cdr3_aa: CASSMGLAGATDTQYF
v_call: TRBV30; d_call: TRBD1; clone_size: NA; j_call: TRBJ2-7; cdr3_nt: TGTGCCTGGAGGCTCGGGACAGGGGGCTACGAGCAGTACTTC; cdr3_aa: CAWRLGTGGYEQYF
v_call: TRBV4-3; d_call: NA; clone_size: few; j_call: TRBJ1-6; cdr3_nt: TGCGCCAGCAGCGCAGGTAGCGGGGGCGAAGGTTCACCCCTCCACTTT; cdr3_aa: CASSAGSGGEGSPLHF
v_call: TRBV7-2; d_call: NA; clone_size: NA; j_call: TRBJ1-2; cdr3_nt: TGTGCCAGCAGCACAAGAACAGGAATCGCCCTCTGGGGCTACACCTTC; cdr3_aa: CASSTRTGIALWGYTF
v_call: TRBV19; d_call: NA; clone_size: NA; j_call: TRBJ1-1; cdr3_nt: TGTGCCAGTAGTATAGGCGGGGGGGCGATTGAAGCTTTCTTT; cdr3_aa: CASSIGGGAIEAFF
v_call: TRBV6-5; d_call: TRBD1; clone_size: NA; j_call: TRBJ1-6; cdr3_nt: TGTGCCAGCAGTATAGGGGGCGGTGGTAGGTCACCCCTCCACTTT; cdr3_aa: CASSIGGGGRSPLHF
v_call: TRBV28; d_call: TRBD1; clone_size: NA; j_call: TRBJ2-3; cdr3_nt: TGTGCCAGCAGTTCCGGGACAGGGAGCACAGATACGCAGTATTTT; cdr3_aa: CASSSGTGSTDTQYF
v_call: TRBV5-3; d_call: NA; clone_size: NA; j_call: TRBJ2-7; cdr3_nt: TGTGCCAGAAGCTTGGCTAAGCGGCTCTACGAGCAGTACTTC; cdr3_aa: CARSLAKRLYEQYF
v_call: TRBV30; d_call: TRBD1; clone_size: once; j_call: TRBJ1-1; cdr3_nt: TGTGCCTGGGGGACAGGGATGAACACTGAAGCTTTCTTT; cdr3_aa: CAWGTGMNTEAFF
v_call: TRBV28; d_call: TRBD1; clone_size: NA; j_call: TRBJ2-7; cdr3_nt: TGTGCCAGCAGCGGGGGGACAGGGACTCGGGACGAGCAGTACTTC; cdr3_aa: CASSGGTGTRDEQYF
v_call: TRBV14; d_call: NA; clone_size: once; j_call: TRBJ2-7; cdr3_nt: TGTGCCAGCAGCCAGGCCGACTTCCCTGGGGAGCAGTACTTC; cdr3_aa: CASSQADFPGEQYF
v_call: TRBV28; d_call: TRBD1; clone_size: NA; j_call: TRBJ2-7; cdr3_nt: TGTGCCAGCAGACGGGGACAGTCCTACGAGCAGTACTTC; cdr3_aa: CASRRGQSYEQYF
v_call: TRBV9; d_call: NA; clone_size: once; j_call: TRBJ2-2; cdr3_nt: TGTGCCAGCAGCCCCCGGGACACCCCGAACACCGGGGAGCTGTTTTTT; cdr3_aa: CASSPRDTPNTGELFF
v_call: TRBV7-2; d_call: NA; clone_size: NA; j_call: TRBJ1-2; cdr3_nt: TGTGCCAGCAGCCCCGACACTCCCTATGGCTACACCTTC; cdr3_aa: CASSPDTPYGYTF
v_call: TRBV18; d_call: TRBD1; clone_size: NA; j_call: TRBJ2-3; cdr3_nt: TGTGCCAGCTCACCATTGGACAGGGCAGATACGCAGTATTTT; cdr3_aa: CASSPLDRADTQYF
v_call: TRBV7-9; d_call: TRBD1; clone_size: NA; j_call: TRBJ1-2; cdr3_nt: TGTGCCAGCAGCTTAGGGACAGGGGATGGAGTAGGTGGCTACACCTTC; cdr3_aa: CASSLGTGDGVGGYTF
v_call: TRBV19; d_call: TRBD2; clone_size: NA; j_call: TRBJ2-2; cdr3_nt: TGTGCCAGTAGTGGACTACTAGCGGGGGGGCCCGTCGGGGAGCTGTTTTTT; cdr3_aa: CASSGLLAGGPVGELFF
v_call: TRBV7-2; d_call: NA; clone_size: NA; j_call: TRBJ2-4; cdr3_nt: TGTGCCAGCAGCTTACTAACAGTTGGAAACATTCAGTACTTC; cdr3_aa: CASSLLTVGNIQYF
v_call: TRBV18; d_call: TRBD2; clone_size: NA; j_call: TRBJ2-7; cdr3_nt: TGTGCCAGCTCACCACCCGGACTAGCGGGAGGGGGCGAGCAGTACTTC; cdr3_aa: CASSPPGLAGGGEQYF
v_call: TRBV6-1; d_call: NA; clone_size: NA; j_call: TRBJ2-7; cdr3_nt: TGTGCCAGCAGTGAACAGGGGTACGAGCAGTACTTC; cdr3_aa: CASSEQGYEQYF
v_call: TRBV19; d_call: TRBD1; clone_size: few; j_call: TRBJ1-4; cdr3_nt: TGTGCCAGTAGTCCGGGACAGGGTCCAACTAATGAAAAACTGTTTTTT; cdr3_aa: CASSPGQGPTNEKLFF
v_call: TRBV6-5; d_call: NA; clone_size: NA; j_call: TRBJ1-6; cdr3_nt: TGTGCCAGCAGCCCCCGGTGGGGGGATAATTCACCCCTCCACTTT; cdr3_aa: CASSPRWGDNSPLHF
v_call: TRBV19; d_call: TRBD1; clone_size: NA; j_call: TRBJ1-5; cdr3_nt: TGTGCCAGTAGTATCGGGACAGCAAATCAGCCCCAGCATTTT; cdr3_aa: CASSIGTANQPQHF